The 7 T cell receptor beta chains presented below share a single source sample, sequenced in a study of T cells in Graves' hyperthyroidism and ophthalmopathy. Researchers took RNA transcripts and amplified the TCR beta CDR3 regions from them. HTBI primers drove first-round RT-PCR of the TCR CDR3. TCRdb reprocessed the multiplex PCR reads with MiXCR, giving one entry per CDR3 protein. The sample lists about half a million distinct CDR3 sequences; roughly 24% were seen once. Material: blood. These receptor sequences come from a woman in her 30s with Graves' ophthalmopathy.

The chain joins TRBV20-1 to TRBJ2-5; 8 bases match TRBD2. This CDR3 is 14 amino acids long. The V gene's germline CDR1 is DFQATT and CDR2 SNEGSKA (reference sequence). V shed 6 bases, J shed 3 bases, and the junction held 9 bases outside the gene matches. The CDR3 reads CSAPGGDTKETQYF. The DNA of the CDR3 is TGCAGTGCCCCCGGGGGGGACACTAAAGAGACCCAGTACTTC.

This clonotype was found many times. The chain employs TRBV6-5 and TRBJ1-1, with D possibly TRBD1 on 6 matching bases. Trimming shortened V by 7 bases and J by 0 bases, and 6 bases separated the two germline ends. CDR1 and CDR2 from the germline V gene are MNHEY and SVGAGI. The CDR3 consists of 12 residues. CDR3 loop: CASTGVNTEAFF. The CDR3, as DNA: TGTGCCAGCACAGGGGTGAACACTGAAGCTTTCTTT.

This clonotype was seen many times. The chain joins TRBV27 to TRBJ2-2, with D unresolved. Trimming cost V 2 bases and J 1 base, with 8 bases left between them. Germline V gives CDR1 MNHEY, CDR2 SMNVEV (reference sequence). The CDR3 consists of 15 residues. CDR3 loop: CASSLMVRNTGELFF. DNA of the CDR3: TGTGCCAGCAGTTTAATGGTTAGGAACACCGGGGAGCTGTTTTTT.

The CDR3 DNA reads TGCGCCAGCAGCTTACAGGGGGACATTCAGTACTTC. Translated, it gives CASSLQGDIQYF. This chain uses TRBV5-1 with TRBJ2-4, with 8 bases fitting TRBD1. The germline V gene has CDR1 SGHRS and CDR2 YFSETQ. V lost 2 bases and J lost 8; bases outside the gene matches: 0. This CDR3 is built from 12 residues.

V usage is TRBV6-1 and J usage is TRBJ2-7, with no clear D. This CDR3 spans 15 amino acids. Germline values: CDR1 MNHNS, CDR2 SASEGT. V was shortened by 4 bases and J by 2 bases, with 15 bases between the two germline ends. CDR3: CASSATWWDPYEQYF. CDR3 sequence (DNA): TGTGCCAGCAGTGCGACTTGGTGGGATCCCTACGAGCAGTACTTC.

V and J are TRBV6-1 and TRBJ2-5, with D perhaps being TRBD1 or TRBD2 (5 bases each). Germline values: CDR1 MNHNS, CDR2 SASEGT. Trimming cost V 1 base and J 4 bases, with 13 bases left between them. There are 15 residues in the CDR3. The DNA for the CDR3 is TGTGCCAGCAGTGAAGGTGACACGAGGGGAGAGACCCAGTACTTC. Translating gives CASSEGDTRGETQYF.

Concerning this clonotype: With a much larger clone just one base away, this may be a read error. The CDR3: CASTRSGQGVAEAFF. CDR3 DNA sequence: TGTGCCAGTACTAGATCGGGACAGGGAGTGGCTGAAGCTTTCTTT. The J gene is TRBJ1-1, the V gene TRBV19; TRBD1 agrees at 9 bases. The CDR3 is 15 residues long. In germline, CDR1 is LNHDA, CDR2 SQIVND (reference sequence). V dropped 7 bases and J dropped 6; count of bases not matched to a gene: 12.